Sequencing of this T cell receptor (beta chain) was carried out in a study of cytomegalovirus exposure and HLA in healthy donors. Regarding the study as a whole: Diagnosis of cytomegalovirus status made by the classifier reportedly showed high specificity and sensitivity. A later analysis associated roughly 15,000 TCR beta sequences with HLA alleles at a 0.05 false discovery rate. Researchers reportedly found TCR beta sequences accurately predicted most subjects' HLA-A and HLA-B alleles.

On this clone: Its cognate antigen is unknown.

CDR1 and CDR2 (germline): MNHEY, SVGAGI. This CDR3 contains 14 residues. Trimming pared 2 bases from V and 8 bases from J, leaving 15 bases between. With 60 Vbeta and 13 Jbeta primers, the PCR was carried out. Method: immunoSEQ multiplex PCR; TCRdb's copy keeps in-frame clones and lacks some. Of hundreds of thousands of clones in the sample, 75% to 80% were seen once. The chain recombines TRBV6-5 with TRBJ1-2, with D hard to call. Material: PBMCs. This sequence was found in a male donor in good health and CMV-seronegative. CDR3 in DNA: TGTGCCAGCAGTTACGACGAAAGGACGGGGGGCTACACCTTC. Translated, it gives CASSYDERTGGYTF.